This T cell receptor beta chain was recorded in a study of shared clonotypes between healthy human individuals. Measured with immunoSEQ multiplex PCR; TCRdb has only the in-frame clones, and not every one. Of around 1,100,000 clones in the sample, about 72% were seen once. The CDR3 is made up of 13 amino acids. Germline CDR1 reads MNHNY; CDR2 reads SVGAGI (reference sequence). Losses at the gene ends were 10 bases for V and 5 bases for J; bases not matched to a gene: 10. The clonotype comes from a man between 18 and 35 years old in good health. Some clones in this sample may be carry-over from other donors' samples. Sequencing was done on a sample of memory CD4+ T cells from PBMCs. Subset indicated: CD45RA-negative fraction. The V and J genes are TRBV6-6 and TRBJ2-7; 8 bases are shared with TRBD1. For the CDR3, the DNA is TGTGCCACCGCCGGGACAGGAAGCGACGAGCAGTACTTC. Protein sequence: CATAGTGSDEQYF.